This is a list of T cell receptor beta chains from one sample in a study of a mutant IDH1 vaccine in newly diagnosed glioma. Sequencing was performed with immunoSEQ multiplex PCR; in TCRdb, only in-frame clones are kept and a portion is missing. The sample yields 40,000 to 50,000 clones, approximately 80% seen once. For these TCRs, the target antigens are not known. Sequences were derived from PBMCs, sampled from a glioma patient whose treatment included an IDH1 peptide vaccine. These receptors were collected from a man aged 18 to 30 with glioma. Some clones in this sample may be carry-over from other donors' samples. CDR3s include the opening cysteine and the closing phenylalanine or tryptophan. The D gene is left open where the match is weak. The listing skips clone size in some rows; elsewhere it reads once, few, many or a size class.

j_call,clone_size,d_call,v_call,cdr3_aa,cdr3_nt
TRBJ2-1,-,-,TRBV29-1,CSVEWGAHYNEQFF,TGCAGCGTTGAATGGGGGGCGCATTACAATGAGCAGTTCTTC
TRBJ1-5,-,-,TRBV18,CASSGGIDQPQHF,TGTGCCAGTTCGGGGGGGATAGATCAGCCCCAGCATTTT
TRBJ1-1,-,-,TRBV4-2,CASSLWTENTEAFF,TGTGCCAGCAGCCTTTGGACAGAAAACACTGAAGCTTTCTTT
TRBJ1-2,-,-,TRBV2,CASSESGYGYTF,TGTGCCAGCAGTGAGTCAGGGTATGGCTACACCTTC
TRBJ2-7,-,-,TRBV28,CASSSLEEVATYEQYF,TGTGCCAGCAGTTCCCTCGAAGAGGTCGCCACCTACGAGCAGTACTTC
TRBJ1-3,-,-,TRBV2,CASSDENLSGNTIYF,TGTGCCAGCAGTGATGAGAATCTCTCTGGAAACACCATATATTTT
TRBJ2-3,-,TRBD2,TRBV30,CAWSVSSGAFTDTQYF,TGTGCCTGGAGCGTCTCTAGCGGGGCATTCACAGATACGCAGTATTTT
TRBJ1-1,-,-,TRBV7-2,CASSLNRDTQNTEAFF,TGTGCCAGCAGCTTGAACCGGGACACACAAAACACTGAAGCTTTCTTT
TRBJ1-5,-,-,TRBV6-1,CASSPGGVSNQPQHF,TGTGCCAGCAGCCCCGGGGGAGTAAGCAATCAGCCCCAGCATTTT
TRBJ1-1,few,-,TRBV6-5,CASSYEMNTEAFF,TGTGCCAGCAGTTACGAGATGAACACTGAAGCTTTCTTT